The present entry profiles one T cell receptor (beta chain) with its context. This sample was included in a study of blood T cell repertoires in COVID-19. The data were produced by immunoSEQ multiplex PCR, yet TCRdb's version contains in-frame clones alone and is incomplete. The sample carries a few hundred thousand clones, approximately 83% recorded once. J lost 2 bases, V lost 11 bases, and 7 bases had no gene match. The CDR3 totals 14 residues. Germline assignment: CDR1 SNHLY and CDR2 FYNNEI. Sample: peripheral blood. The source of this sequence is a woman between 70 and 85 years old with acute or convalescent COVID-19. This rearrangement joins TRBV2 to TRBJ2-3; the match to TRBD2 covers 10 bases. In nucleotides, the CDR3 is TGTGCCGGCAAGACTAGCGGGCTCACAGATACGCAGTATTTT. Translating gives CAGKTSGLTDTQYF.